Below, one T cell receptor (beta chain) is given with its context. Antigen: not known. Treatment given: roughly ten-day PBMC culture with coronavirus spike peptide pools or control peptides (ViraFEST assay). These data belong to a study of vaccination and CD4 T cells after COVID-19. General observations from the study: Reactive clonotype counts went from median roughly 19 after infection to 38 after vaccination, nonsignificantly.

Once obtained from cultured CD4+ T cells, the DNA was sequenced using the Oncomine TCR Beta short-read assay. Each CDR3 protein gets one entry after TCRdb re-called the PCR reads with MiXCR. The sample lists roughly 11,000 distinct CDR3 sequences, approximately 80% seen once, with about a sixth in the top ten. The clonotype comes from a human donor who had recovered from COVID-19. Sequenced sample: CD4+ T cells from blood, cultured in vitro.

The CDR3 DNA follows: TGTGCCAGTAGTATGGGACAGGGGTTCGGTCAGCCCCAGCATTTT. Amino acids: CASSMGQGFGQPQHF. The gene calls are TRBV19 and TRBJ1-5, with 10 bases aligning to TRBD1. The CDR3 contains 15 residues. J was trimmed by 6 bases and V by 3 bases; bases with no gene match: 5. The germline V gene encodes CDR1 LNHDA and CDR2 SQIVND (reference sequence).